These T cell receptor beta chains were read from a single sample in a study of T cell responses to AZD1222 COVID-19 vaccine. Only in-frame clones appear in the TCRdb table, and some are missing; sequencing was by immunoSEQ multiplex PCR. Of some 74,000 clones listed, about 85% are singletons. This material consisted of peripheral blood, taken 28 days after the second AZD1222 dose. These receptors were taken from an adult who received the AZD1222 COVID-19 vaccine. The CDR3 runs from the conserved cysteine through the conserved F or W. A D gene is named only where the DNA matches it firmly. A row's size may be missing; if present it is once, few, many or a size class.

d_call: -; j_call: TRBJ1-6; v_call: TRBV19; clone_size: -; cdr3_nt: TGTGCCTCCAAGATCCCACGGGATAATTCACCCCTCCACTTT; cdr3_aa: CASKIPRDNSPLHF
d_call: -; j_call: TRBJ1-1; v_call: TRBV11-3; clone_size: -; cdr3_nt: TGTGCCAGCAGCTTAGCAAGGGGAACTGAAGCTTTCTTT; cdr3_aa: CASSLARGTEAFF
d_call: -; j_call: TRBJ2-5; v_call: TRBV6-1; clone_size: few; cdr3_nt: TGTGCCAGCAGTGACGGACAAATTATAGGAACAGAGACCCAGTACTTC; cdr3_aa: CASSDGQIIGTETQYF
d_call: -; j_call: TRBJ1-3; v_call: TRBV29-1; clone_size: -; cdr3_nt: TGCAGCGTTGGGCGAGGAGTTCGTATTAGAAACACCATATATTTT; cdr3_aa: CSVGRGVRIRNTIYF
d_call: -; j_call: TRBJ1-1; v_call: TRBV12-3/TRBV12-4; clone_size: -; cdr3_nt: TGTGCCAGCAGTGTACGGGCGAACACTGAAGCTTTCTTT; cdr3_aa: CASSVRANTEAFF
d_call: TRBD2; j_call: TRBJ2-7; v_call: TRBV14; clone_size: -; cdr3_nt: TGTGCCAGCAGCCGCGGACTAGCGGGGGGCTACGAGCAGTACTTC; cdr3_aa: CASSRGLAGGYEQYF
d_call: -; j_call: TRBJ1-2; v_call: TRBV7-9; clone_size: -; cdr3_nt: TGTGCCAGCAGCTTAGCTCCGGAAATCTATGGCTACACCTTC; cdr3_aa: CASSLAPEIYGYTF
d_call: -; j_call: TRBJ2-4; v_call: TRBV19; clone_size: -; cdr3_nt: TGTGCCAGTGGGGACTGGCTGCTAGCCAAAAACATTCAGTACTTC; cdr3_aa: CASGDWLLAKNIQYF
d_call: -; j_call: TRBJ2-5; v_call: TRBV18; clone_size: few; cdr3_nt: TGTGCCAGCTCGGGACAACGAGAGACCCAGTACTTC; cdr3_aa: CASSGQRETQYF
d_call: -; j_call: TRBJ2-2; v_call: TRBV19; clone_size: -; cdr3_nt: TGTGCCACCCAAAAAGGCAATCTGGCGAACACCGGGGAGCTGTTTTTT; cdr3_aa: CATQKGNLANTGELFF
d_call: -; j_call: TRBJ1-1; v_call: TRBV14; clone_size: -; cdr3_nt: TGTGCCAGCAGCCAAGATGGAAGATTGAACACTGAAGCTTTCTTT; cdr3_aa: CASSQDGRLNTEAFF
d_call: TRBD2; j_call: TRBJ2-7; v_call: TRBV4-3; clone_size: -; cdr3_nt: TGCGCCAGCAGCCAAGTCACCGGGGGAGGGGACGAGCAGTACTTC; cdr3_aa: CASSQVTGGGDEQYF
d_call: -; j_call: TRBJ2-1; v_call: TRBV13; clone_size: -; cdr3_nt: TGTGCCAGCAGCTTAGGCCAACTAGTCCGCAATGAGCAGTTCTTC; cdr3_aa: CASSLGQLVRNEQFF
d_call: -; j_call: TRBJ1-1; v_call: TRBV24-1; clone_size: -; cdr3_nt: TGTGCCACCAGTGATTCAAACATGGAACCTATGAACACTGAAGCTTTCTTT; cdr3_aa: CATSDSNMEPMNTEAFF
d_call: -; j_call: TRBJ2-1; v_call: TRBV7-9; clone_size: -; cdr3_nt: TGTGCCAGCAGCCCTTCGACAGTCAATGAGCAGTTCTTC; cdr3_aa: CASSPSTVNEQFF
d_call: -; j_call: TRBJ1-1; v_call: TRBV5-6; clone_size: -; cdr3_nt: TGTGCCAGCAGCTTGGTAGAGGGCACTGAAGCTTTCTTT; cdr3_aa: CASSLVEGTEAFF
d_call: -; j_call: TRBJ1-4; v_call: TRBV4-2; clone_size: -; cdr3_nt: TGTGCCAGCAGCCAAGCGGGGCAGGGTGAGGAAAAACTGTTTTTT; cdr3_aa: CASSQAGQGEEKLFF
d_call: -; j_call: TRBJ2-6; v_call: TRBV2; clone_size: -; cdr3_nt: TGTGCCAGCAAGGTGGGCTCTGGGGCCAACGTCCTGACTTTC; cdr3_aa: CASKVGSGANVLTF
d_call: -; j_call: TRBJ1-1; v_call: TRBV27; clone_size: -; cdr3_nt: TGTGCCAGCAGCTTCGGACAGAACACTGAAGCTTTCTTT; cdr3_aa: CASSFGQNTEAFF
d_call: -; j_call: TRBJ1-1; v_call: TRBV11-3; clone_size: -; cdr3_nt: TGTGCCAGCCCCATCGGTGCGAGAAGGAGAATGAACACTGAAGCTTTCTTT; cdr3_aa: CASPIGARRRMNTEAFF
d_call: TRBD1; j_call: TRBJ2-5; v_call: TRBV15; clone_size: -; cdr3_nt: TGTGCCACCAGCCAAGGGGACAGTAAAGAGACCCAGTACTTC; cdr3_aa: CATSQGDSKETQYF
d_call: TRBD2; j_call: TRBJ2-5; v_call: TRBV2; clone_size: -; cdr3_nt: TGTGCCAGCAGCTTGCATGGACTAGCGGGAGGGGTGGAGACCCAGTACTTC; cdr3_aa: CASSLHGLAGGVETQYF
d_call: TRBD1; j_call: TRBJ2-7; v_call: TRBV27; clone_size: -; cdr3_nt: TGTGCCAGCAGTTTAACGGGGACAGGGGTGGACGAGCAGTACTTC; cdr3_aa: CASSLTGTGVDEQYF
d_call: TRBD2; j_call: TRBJ2-1; v_call: TRBV18; clone_size: -; cdr3_nt: TGTGCCAGCTCACCACTAGCGGGAGTATGGAATGAGCAGTTCTTC; cdr3_aa: CASSPLAGVWNEQFF